This TCR beta chain was observed in a study of identical twins. Regarding the study as a whole: Out-of-frame alpha sequences common to twins exhibited an excess of low generation probability. Where beta out-of-frame sequences were concerned, excess twin sharing was weaker.

The V end was cut by 4 bases, the J end by 2 bases, with 12 bases between. Germline CDR1 and CDR2: MNHEY and SVGAGI. This CDR3 contains 14 residues. Concerning this clonotype: The antigen is undetermined.

MiXCR, run by TCRdb on the 5' RACE reads, gives a single entry per CDR3 protein. Among 500,000 to 600,000 distinct CDR3 sequences, approximately 22% were seen once, and the ten largest hold roughly 0.91%. This sample also belongs to another study, concerning T cells expressing NK-cell markers. From that paper: More than five donors showed dominant NKG2C+ clonotypes comprising about 1.0-7.5% of their CD8+ T cells.

Sequenced sample: CD4+ T cells sorted from blood. This clonotype was sampled from a young woman in good health. The rearrangement joins TRBV6-5 to TRBJ2-7; D tentatively fits TRBD1 or TRBD2 (6 bases each). The CDR3 loop reads CASSSLGGPYEQYF. CDR3 bases: TGTGCCAGCAGTTCTTTAGGGGGGCCCTACGAGCAGTACTTC.